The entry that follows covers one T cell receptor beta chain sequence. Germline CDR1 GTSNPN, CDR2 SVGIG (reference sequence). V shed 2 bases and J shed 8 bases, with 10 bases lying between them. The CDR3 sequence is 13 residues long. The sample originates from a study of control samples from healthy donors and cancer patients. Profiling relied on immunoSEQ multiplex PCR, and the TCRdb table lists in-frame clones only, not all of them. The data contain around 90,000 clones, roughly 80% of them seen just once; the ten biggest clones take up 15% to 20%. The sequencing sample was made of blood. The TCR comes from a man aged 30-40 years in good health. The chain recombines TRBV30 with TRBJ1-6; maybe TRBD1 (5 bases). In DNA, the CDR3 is TGTGCCTGGAGTCCCGCCAGGGATTCACCCCTCCACTTT. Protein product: CAWSPARDSPLHF.